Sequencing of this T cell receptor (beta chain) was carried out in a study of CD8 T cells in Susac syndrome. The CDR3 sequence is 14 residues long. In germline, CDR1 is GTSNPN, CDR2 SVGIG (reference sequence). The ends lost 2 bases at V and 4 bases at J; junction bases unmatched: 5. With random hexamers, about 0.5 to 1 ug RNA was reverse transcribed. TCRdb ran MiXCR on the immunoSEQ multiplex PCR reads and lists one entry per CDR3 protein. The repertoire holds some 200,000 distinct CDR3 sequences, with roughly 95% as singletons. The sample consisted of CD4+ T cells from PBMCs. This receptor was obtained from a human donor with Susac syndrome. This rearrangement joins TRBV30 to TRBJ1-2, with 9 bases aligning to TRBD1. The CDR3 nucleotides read TGTGCCTGGAGTTACGGACAGGGGAGCTATGGCTACACCTTC. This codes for CAWSYGQGSYGYTF.